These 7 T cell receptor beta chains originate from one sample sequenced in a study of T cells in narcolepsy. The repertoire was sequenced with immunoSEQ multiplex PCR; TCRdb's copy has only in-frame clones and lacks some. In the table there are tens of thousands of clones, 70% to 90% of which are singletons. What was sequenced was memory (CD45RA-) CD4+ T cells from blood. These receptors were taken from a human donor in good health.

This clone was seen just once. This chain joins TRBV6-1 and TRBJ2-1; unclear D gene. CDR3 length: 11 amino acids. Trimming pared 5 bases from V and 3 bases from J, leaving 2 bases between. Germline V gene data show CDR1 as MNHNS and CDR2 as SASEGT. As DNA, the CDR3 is TGTGCCAGCAGTAACTACAATGAGCAGTTCTTC. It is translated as CASSNYNEQFF.

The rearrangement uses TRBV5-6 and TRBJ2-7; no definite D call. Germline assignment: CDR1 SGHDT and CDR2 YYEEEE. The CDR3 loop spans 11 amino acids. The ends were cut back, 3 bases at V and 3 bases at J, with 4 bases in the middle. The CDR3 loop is CASSSNYEQYF. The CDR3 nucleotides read TGTGCCAGCAGCTCTAACTACGAGCAGTACTTC.

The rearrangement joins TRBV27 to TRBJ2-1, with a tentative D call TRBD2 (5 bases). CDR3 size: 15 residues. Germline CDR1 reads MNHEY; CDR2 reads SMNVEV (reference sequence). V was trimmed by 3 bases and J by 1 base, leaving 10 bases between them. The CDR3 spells CASSFPRGSYNEQFF. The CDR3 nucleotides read TGTGCCAGCAGTTTTCCCAGAGGGTCCTACAATGAGCAGTTCTTC.

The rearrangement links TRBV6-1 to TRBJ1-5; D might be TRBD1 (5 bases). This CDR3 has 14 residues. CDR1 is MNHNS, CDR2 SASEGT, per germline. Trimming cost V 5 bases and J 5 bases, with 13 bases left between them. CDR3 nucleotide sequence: TGTGCCAGCAGTTCGGAGGGGCGGGATCAGCCCCAGCATTTT. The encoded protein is CASSSEGRDQPQHF.

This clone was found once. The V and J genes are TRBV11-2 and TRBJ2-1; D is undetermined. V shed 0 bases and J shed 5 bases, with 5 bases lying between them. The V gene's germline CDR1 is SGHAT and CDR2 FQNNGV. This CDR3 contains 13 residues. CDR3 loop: CASSLEQNNEQFF. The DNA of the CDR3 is TGTGCCAGCAGCTTAGAGCAGAACAATGAGCAGTTCTTC.

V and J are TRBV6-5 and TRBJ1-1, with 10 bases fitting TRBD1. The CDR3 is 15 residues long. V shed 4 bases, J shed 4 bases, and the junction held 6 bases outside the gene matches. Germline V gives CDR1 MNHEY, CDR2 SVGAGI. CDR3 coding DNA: TGTGCCAGCAGTTCCCGGGACAGGGGTGGCACTGAAGCTTTCTTT. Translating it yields CASSSRDRGGTEAFF.

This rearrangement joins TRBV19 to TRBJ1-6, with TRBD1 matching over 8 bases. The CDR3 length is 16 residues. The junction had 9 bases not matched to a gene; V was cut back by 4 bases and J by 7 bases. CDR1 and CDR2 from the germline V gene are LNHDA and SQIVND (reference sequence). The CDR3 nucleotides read TGTGCCAGTAGTACCGATGGACAGGGTTGGAATTCACCCCTCCACTTT. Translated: CASSTDGQGWNSPLHF.